Sequencing of this T cell receptor beta chain was carried out in a study of technical replicates of blood from a few donors listed by TCRdb under 2017. The CDR3 spans 14 residues, from the cysteine through the phenylalanine. Only CDR3 DNA is held: 42 bases, read in frame from base 1. V loses 0 bases at its end and J loses 4 bases; junction bases beyond the gene matches: 1. In the germline V gene (reference sequence), CDR1 corresponds to SGHNT and CDR2 to YYREEE. The protocol used for the library was the immunoSEQ multiplex PCR assay. TCRdb limited this immuneACCESS table to in-frame rearrangements with V and J called. A share of clones is missing; checked studies link under half to unresolved V genes, and the rest is unexplained. This sample is represented by 80,000 or so clones; over 95% of them were singletons. Approximately 0.21% of the sample belongs to the ten largest clones. Concerning this clone: This receptor's antigen is unknown. No base quality values were provided; no much bigger clone lies one nucleotide off.

This TCR derives from a human donor in good health. Sequencing was performed on T cells isolated from PBMCs. The chain uses TRBV5-4 and TRBJ2-7; 10 central bases correspond to TRBD2. The CDR3 protein sequence reads: CASSLGTSGYEQYF. The bases are TGTGCCAGCAGCTTGGGGACTAGCGGTTACGAGCAGTACTTC. When the CDR3 is completed using the reference TRBV5-4 and TRBJ2-7 genes on either side, the full variable domain is ETGVTQSPTHLIKTRGQQVTLRCSSQSGHNTVSWYQQALGQGPQFIFQYYREEENGRGNFPPRFSGLQFPNYSSELNVNALELDDSALYLCASSLGTSGYEQYFGPGTRLTVT.